A single TCR beta chain is shown here with its context. This clone was counted a single time. Its antigen specificity is not known. Qualities for individual bases were not recorded, and no much larger clone is one base off. This entry comes from a study of blood T cell repertoires in COVID-19 (dated by TCRdb to 2020 to 2021). At the level of the whole study: Samples from collaborators originated in the United States, Italy and Spain and spanned both the acute and convalescent phases of COVID-19. Nearly every sample came with metadata listing a de-identified subject ID, COVID-19 status, age in years and sex. Where available, HLA class I and class II types were obtained from metadata supplied by the sample provider rather than from assay-based typing. A freely available public database, intended as a resource for researchers studying the immune response to SARS-CoV-2, is where the repertoires were released. Deeply sampled blood TCRbeta repertoires from subjects exposed to, actively infected with, or recovered from COVID-19 were included in the dataset. Samples came from the ongoing ImmuneRACE study (first 160 participants) plus 1,254 subjects from 6 global collaborators. The prospective study material was composed of cDNA or gDNA derived from T cells, B-cell-depleted T cells, or PBMCs. Overall results and qualifications from the work: How much clinical and demographic metadata was included differed by source and by participant, and the metadata was provided uncurated.

Whole blood was collected in K2EDTA tubes by collaborating institutions according to the institutions' own protocols. Collaborator samples were shipped for TCRbeta analysis as frozen whole blood, isolated PBMCs, or DNA extracted from either sample type. TCRbeta CDR3 regions were amplified from genomic DNA by means of the immunoSEQ Assay, a bias-controlled multiplex PCR. On the study's bioinformatics: Within the assay, amplification of reference gene primers was used to estimate how many nucleated cells each sample contained. To quantify the absolute abundance of each unique TCRbeta CDR3 rearrangement, sequence reads were collapsed and filtered. For each sample, productive Simpson clonality was calculated as the square root of Simpson's diversity index across productive rearrangements. Held by TCRdb, this immuneACCESS table contains in-frame sequences only and omits some clones. Under half of the omission traces to an unresolved V gene where checked; the cause of the rest is unknown. That table gives V, J and clone size, and the DNA gave D and trimming. Within this sample are 70,000 or so clones, with 70% to 75% of them counted one time only. 35% to 45% of the sample rests with the top ten.

Between the V and J ends, shortened by 4 bases and 7 bases respectively, the junction contains 13 bases. The cysteine opens and the phenylalanine closes a CDR3 of 13 amino acids. Kept here is only the CDR3 DNA, which spans 39 bases and is read in frame from base 1. The germline V gene (reference sequence) sets CDR1 to LNHDA and CDR2 to SQIVND. The specimen was peripheral blood. This TCR derives from a woman in her seventies with acute or convalescent COVID-19. The rearrangement combines TRBV19 with TRBJ1-2; the D segment could be TRBD1, given 5 matching bases. The CDR3 region has the sequence CASSREGPLGYTF. The base sequence is TGTGCCAGTAGTAGGGAGGGGCCGCTTGGCTACACCTTC. The CDR3, completed at both ends by the reference TRBV19 and TRBJ1-2 genes, gives the full variable domain DGGITQSPKYLFRKEGQNVTLSCEQNLNHDAMYWYRQDPGQGLRLIYYSQIVNDFQKGDIAEGYSVSREKKESFPLTVTSAQKNPTAFYLCASSREGPLGYTFGSGTRLTVV.